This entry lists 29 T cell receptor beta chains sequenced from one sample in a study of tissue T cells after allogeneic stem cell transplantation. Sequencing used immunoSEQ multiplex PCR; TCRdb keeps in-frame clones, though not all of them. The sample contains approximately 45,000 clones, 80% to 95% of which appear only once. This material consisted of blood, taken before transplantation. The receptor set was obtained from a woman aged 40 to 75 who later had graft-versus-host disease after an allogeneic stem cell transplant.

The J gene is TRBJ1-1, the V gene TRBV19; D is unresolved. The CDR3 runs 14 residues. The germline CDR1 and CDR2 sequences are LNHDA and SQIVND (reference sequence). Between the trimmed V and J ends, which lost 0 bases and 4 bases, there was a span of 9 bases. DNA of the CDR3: TGTGCCAGTAGTATAGATCTCGAAGTCACTGAAGCTTTCTTT. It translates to CASSIDLEVTEAFF. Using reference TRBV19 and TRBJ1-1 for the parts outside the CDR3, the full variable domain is DGGITQSPKYLFRKEGQNVTLSCEQNLNHDAMYWYRQDPGQGLRLIYYSQIVNDFQKGDIAEGYSVSREKKESFPLTVTSAQKNPTAFYLCASSIDLEVTEAFFGQGTRLTVV.

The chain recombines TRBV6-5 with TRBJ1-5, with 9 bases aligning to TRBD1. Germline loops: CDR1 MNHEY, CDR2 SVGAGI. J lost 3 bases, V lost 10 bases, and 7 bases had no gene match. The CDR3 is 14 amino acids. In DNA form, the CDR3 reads TGTGCCACTTCCGGACAGGGGCACAATCAGCCCCAGCATTTT. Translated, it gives CATSGQGHNQPQHF.

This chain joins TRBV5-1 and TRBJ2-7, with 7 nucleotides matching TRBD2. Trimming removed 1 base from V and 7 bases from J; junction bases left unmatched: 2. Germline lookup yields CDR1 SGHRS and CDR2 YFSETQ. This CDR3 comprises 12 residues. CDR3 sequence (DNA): TGCGCCAGCAGCTTGCTGGGAGGGGAGCAGTACTTC. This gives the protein CASSLLGGEQYF.

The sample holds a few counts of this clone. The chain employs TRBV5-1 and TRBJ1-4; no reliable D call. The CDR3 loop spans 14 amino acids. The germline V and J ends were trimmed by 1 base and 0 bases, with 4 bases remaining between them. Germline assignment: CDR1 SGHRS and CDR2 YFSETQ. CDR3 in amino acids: CASSLSATNEKLFF. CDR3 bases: TGCGCCAGCAGCTTGTCCGCAACTAATGAAAAACTGTTTTTT.

CDR3 sequence reads: CASSKLAGGSTDTQYF. In nucleotides, the CDR3 is TGTGCCAGCAGCAAACTAGCGGGGGGTAGCACAGATACGCAGTATTTT. The chain has TRBV11-2 and TRBJ2-3; 12 bases line up with TRBD2. V was clipped by 5 bases and J by 0 bases; unmatched bases: 3. Germline values: CDR1 SGHAT, CDR2 FQNNGV. The CDR3 is 16 amino acids.

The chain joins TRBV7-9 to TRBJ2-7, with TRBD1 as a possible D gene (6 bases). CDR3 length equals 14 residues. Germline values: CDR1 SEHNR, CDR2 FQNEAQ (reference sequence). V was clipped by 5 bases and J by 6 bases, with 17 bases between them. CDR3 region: CASSPRDKDLEQYF. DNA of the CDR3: TGTGCCAGCAGCCCCCGGGACAAGGATCTCGAGCAGTACTTC.

In DNA form, the CDR3 reads TGTGCCAGCAGTGAAGCCCGCTACGAGCAGTACTTC. This gives the protein CASSEARYEQYF. The chain uses TRBV6-1 and TRBJ2-7; D uncertain. Germline lookup yields CDR1 MNHNS and CDR2 SASEGT. This CDR3 region has 12 residues. V was trimmed by 0 bases and J by 3 bases, leaving 3 bases between them.

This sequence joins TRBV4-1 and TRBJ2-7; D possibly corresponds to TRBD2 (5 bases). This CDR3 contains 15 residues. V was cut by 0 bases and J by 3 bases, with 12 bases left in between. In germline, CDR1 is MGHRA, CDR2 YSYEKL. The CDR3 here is CASSQDGSGLYEQYF. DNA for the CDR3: TGCGCCAGCAGCCAAGACGGAAGCGGACTCTACGAGCAGTACTTC.

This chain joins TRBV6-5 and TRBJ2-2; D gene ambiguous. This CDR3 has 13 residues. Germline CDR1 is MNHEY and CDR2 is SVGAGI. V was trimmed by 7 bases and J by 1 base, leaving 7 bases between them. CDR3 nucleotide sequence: TGTGCCAGCATAGACCAGAACACCGGGGAGCTGTTTTTT. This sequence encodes CASIDQNTGELFF.

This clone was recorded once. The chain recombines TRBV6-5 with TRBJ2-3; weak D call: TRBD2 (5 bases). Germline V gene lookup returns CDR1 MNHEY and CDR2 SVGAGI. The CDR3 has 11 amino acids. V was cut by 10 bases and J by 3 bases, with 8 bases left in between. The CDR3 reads CATRRTDTQYF. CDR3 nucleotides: TGTGCCACAAGGAGGACAGATACGCAGTATTTT.

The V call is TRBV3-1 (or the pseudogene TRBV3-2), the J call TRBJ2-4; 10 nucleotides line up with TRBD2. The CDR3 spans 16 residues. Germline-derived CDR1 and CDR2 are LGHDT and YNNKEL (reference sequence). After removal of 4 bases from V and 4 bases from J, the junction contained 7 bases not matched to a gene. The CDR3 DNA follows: TGTGCCAGCAGCCCCCCGGGACTAGCGTTTAAAAACATTCAGTACTTC. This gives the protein CASSPPGLAFKNIQYF.

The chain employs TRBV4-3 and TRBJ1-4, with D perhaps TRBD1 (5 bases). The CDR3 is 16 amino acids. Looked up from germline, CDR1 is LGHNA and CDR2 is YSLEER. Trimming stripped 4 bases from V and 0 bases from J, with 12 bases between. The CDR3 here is CASSRITGATNEKLFF. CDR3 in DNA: TGCGCCAGCAGCCGCATAACAGGCGCAACTAATGAAAAACTGTTTTTT.

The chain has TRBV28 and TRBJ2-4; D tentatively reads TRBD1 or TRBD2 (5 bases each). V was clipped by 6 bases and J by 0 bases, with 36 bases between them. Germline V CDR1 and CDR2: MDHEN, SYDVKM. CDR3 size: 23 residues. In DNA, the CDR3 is TGTGCCAGCAGCCCCTTCCAGAGGGGTTATCCCGGCCTGGGGCAGGTAGCCAAAAACATTCAGTACTTC. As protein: CASSPFQRGYPGLGQVAKNIQYF.

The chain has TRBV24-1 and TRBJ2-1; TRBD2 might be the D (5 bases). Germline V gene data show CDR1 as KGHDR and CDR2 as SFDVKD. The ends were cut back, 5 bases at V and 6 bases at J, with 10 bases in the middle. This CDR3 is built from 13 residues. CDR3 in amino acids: CATSAAGFNEQFF. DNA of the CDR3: TGTGCCACCAGTGCGGCGGGCTTCAATGAGCAGTTCTTC.

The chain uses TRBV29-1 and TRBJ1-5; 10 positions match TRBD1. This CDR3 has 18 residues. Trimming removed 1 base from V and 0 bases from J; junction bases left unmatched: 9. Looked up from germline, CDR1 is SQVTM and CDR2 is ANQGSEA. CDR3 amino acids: CSVEGGQGITYSNQPQHF. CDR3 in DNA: TGCAGCGTTGAAGGGGGACAGGGGATAACTTATAGCAATCAGCCCCAGCATTTT.

The CDR3 bases are TGTGCCAGCAGTTACTTCGGGCAGACCACAGATACGCAGTATTTT. Its protein is CASSYFGQTTDTQYF. V is TRBV6-5 and J is TRBJ2-3; D call uncertain. CDR3 length: 15 residues. Per germline, CDR1 MNHEY and CDR2 SVGAGI. The V and J ends lost 1 base and 2 bases respectively, with 10 bases between them.

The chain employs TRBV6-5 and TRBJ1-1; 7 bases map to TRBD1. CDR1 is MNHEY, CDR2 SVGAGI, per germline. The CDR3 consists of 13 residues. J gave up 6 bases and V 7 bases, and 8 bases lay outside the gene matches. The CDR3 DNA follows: TGTGCCAGCACCATGGACAGGTCTTCTGAAGCTTTCTTT. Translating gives CASTMDRSSEAFF.

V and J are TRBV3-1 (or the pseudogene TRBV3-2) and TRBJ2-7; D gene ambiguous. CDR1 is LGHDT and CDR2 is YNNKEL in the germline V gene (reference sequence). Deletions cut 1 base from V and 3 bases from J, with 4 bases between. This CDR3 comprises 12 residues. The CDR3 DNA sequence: TGTGCCAGCAGCCAAGCATTCTACGAGCAGTACTTC. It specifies CASSQAFYEQYF.

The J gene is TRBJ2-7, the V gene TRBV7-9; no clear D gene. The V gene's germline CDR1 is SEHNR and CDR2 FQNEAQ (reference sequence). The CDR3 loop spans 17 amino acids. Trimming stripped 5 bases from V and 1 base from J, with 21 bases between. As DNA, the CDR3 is TGTGCCAGCAGCCCAATTTTCGCGGCTTTCTTATCCTACGAGCAGTACTTC. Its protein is CASSPIFAAFLSYEQYF.

CDR3 sequence reads: CASRPAGAGATGELFF. DNA for the CDR3: TGTGCCAGCAGACCCGCTGGAGCGGGAGCGACCGGGGAGCTGTTTTTT. The chain joins TRBV7-2 to TRBJ2-2; 8 bases match TRBD2. CDR1 and CDR2 from the germline V gene are SGHTA and FQGNSA. Unmatched junction bases numbered 11, after V lost 6 bases and J lost 5 bases. The CDR3 runs 16 residues.

CDR3 amino acids: CASSQISGSGTDTQYF. CDR3 DNA: TGTGCCAGCAGCCAAATTAGCGGGAGTGGTACAGATACGCAGTATTTT. The chain combines TRBV3-1 (or the pseudogene TRBV3-2) with TRBJ2-3; TRBD2 matches 9 bases. The CDR3 is 16 amino acids. Germline CDR1 reads LGHDT; CDR2 reads YNNKEL (reference sequence). J gave up 3 bases and V 2 bases, and 6 bases lay outside the gene matches.

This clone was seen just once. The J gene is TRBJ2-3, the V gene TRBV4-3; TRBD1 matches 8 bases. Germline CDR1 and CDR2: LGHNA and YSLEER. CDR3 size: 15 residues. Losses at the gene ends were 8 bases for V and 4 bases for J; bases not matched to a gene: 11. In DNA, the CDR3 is TGCGCCAGCGCGGGGCGGACAGGGTATCCAGATACGCAGTATTTT. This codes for CASAGRTGYPDTQYF.

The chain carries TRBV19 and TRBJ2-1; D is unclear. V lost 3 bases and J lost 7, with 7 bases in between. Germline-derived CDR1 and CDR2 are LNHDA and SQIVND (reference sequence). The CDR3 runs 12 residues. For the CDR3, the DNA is TGTGCCAGTAGTATGTGGGAAAATGAGCAGTTCTTC. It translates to CASSMWENEQFF.

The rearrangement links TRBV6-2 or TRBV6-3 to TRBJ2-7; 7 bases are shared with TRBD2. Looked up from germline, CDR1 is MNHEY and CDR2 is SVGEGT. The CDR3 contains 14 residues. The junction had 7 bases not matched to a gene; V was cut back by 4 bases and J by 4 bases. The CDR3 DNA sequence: TGTGCCAGCAGTTGGTCTAGCGGAAAGTACGAGCAGTACTTC. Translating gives CASSWSSGKYEQYF.

The CDR3 sequence is CSASPTGGFTDTQYF. The DNA of the CDR3 is TGCAGTGCTAGTCCTACGGGAGGATTCACAGATACGCAGTATTTT. The chain joins TRBV20-1 to TRBJ2-3; 7 bases fit TRBD2. The CDR3 is made up of 15 amino acids. After removal of 3 bases from V and 2 bases from J, the junction contained 8 bases not matched to a gene. Germline lookup yields CDR1 DFQATT and CDR2 SNEGSKA (reference sequence).

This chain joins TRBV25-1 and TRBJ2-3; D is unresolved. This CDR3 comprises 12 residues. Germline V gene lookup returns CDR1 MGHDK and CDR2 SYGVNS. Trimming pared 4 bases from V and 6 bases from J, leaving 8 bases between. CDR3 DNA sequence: TGTGCCAGCAGTGCTATGAGGGATACGCAGTATTTT. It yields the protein CASSAMRDTQYF.

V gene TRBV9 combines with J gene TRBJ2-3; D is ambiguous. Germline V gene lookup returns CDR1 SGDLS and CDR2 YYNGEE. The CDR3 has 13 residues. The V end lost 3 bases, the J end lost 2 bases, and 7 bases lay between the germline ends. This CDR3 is CASSGAPTDTQYF. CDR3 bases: TGTGCCAGCAGCGGGGCCCCCACAGATACGCAGTATTTT.

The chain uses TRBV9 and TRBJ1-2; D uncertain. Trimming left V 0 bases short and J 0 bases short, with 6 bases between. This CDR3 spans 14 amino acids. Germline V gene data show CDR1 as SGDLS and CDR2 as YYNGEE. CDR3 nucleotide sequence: TGTGCCAGCAGCGTAGAGGCAGCTAACTATGGCTACACCTTC. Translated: CASSVEAANYGYTF.

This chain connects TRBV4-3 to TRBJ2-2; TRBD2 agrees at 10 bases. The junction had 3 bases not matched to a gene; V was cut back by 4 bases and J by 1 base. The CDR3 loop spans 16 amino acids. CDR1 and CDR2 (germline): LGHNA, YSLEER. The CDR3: CASSPGLAENTGELFF. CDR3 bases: TGCGCCAGCAGCCCCGGACTAGCGGAGAACACCGGGGAGCTGTTTTTT.